Listed here is a single TCR beta chain. V was trimmed by 4 bases and J by 4 bases, leaving 17 bases between them. This CDR3 is 16 amino acids long. The source of the sample is a study of blood T cell repertoires in COVID-19. Study context: COVID-19 samples from acute and convalescent phases originated in the United States, Italy and Spain. The cDNA or gDNA used as material had been derived from T cells, B-cell-depleted T cells, or PBMCs.

Per the study methods: Reference gene primer amplification yielded estimated nucleated cell counts. TCRdb keeps only in-frame clones here, not all; method: immunoSEQ multiplex PCR. That table furnishes V, J and clone size, whereas the DNA furnished D and trimming. The data contain roughly 75,000 clones, less than 85% of them seen just once; the ten biggest clones take up just over 2.5%. The chain carries TRBV23-1 and TRBJ1-3; D might be TRBD1 (5 bases). TRBV23-1 has ORF status, its function being uncertain. What was sequenced was peripheral blood. This TCR was sampled from a human donor with acute or convalescent COVID-19. The donor label of this sample is uncertain. The CDR3 DNA sequence: TGCGCCAGCAGTCCGTACCTGTCACCAGGGGGAAACACCATATATTTT. Protein product: CASSPYLSPGGNTIYF.